This TCR beta chain originates from a study of blood T cell repertoires in COVID-19. Looking at the study overall: The samples span acute and convalescent COVID-19 from the United States, Italy and Spain. PBMCs, B-cell-depleted T cells, or T cells were the source of the cDNA or gDNA that made up the material.

In the original analysis: Amplification of reference gene primers was used by the study to estimate nucleated cell counts. Produced via immunoSEQ multiplex PCR; TCRdb's table is partial and in-frame only. D and trimming were read from the DNA, whereas the V and J calls and clone size are those reported in that table. The sample holds 70,000 to 90,000 clones; over 75% are singletons and the top ten take roughly 9.3%. V trimming: 3 bases; J trimming: 9 bases; junction bases outside the gene matches: 11. Germline V gene data show CDR1 as SGHTA and CDR2 as FQGTGA. CDR3 length equals 16 residues. This rearrangement joins TRBV7-3 to TRBJ2-1; 10 positions agree with TRBD1. The sequencing input was peripheral blood. The source is a man aged 50 to 59 with COVID-19, enrolled during active disease. In nucleotides, the CDR3 is TGTGCCAGCAGCTTGGGACAGGGGATAGGTAAGGGTGAGCAGTTCTTC. This sequence encodes CASSLGQGIGKGEQFF. The full variable domain, completed using reference TRBV7-3 and TRBJ2-1, is GAGVSQTPSNKVTEKGKYVELRCDPISGHTALYWYRQSLGQGPEFLIYFQGTGAADDSGLPNDRFFAVRPEGSVSTLKIQRTERGDSAVYLCASSLGQGIGKGEQFFGPGTRLTVL.